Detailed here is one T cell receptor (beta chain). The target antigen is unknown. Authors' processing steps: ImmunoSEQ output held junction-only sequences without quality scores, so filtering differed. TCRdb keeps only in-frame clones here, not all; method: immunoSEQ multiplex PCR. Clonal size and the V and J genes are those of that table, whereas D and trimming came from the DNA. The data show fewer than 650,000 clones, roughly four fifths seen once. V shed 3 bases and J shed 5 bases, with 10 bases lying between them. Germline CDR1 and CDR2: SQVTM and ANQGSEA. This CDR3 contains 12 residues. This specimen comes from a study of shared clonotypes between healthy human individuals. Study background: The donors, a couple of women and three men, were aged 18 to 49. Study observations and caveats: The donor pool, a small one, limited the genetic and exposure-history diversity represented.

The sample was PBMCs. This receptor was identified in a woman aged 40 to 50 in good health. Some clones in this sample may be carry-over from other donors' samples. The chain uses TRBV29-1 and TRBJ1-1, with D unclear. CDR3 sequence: CSVEYPETEAFF. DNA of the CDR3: TGCAGCGTTGAGTATCCGGAGACTGAAGCTTTCTTT.